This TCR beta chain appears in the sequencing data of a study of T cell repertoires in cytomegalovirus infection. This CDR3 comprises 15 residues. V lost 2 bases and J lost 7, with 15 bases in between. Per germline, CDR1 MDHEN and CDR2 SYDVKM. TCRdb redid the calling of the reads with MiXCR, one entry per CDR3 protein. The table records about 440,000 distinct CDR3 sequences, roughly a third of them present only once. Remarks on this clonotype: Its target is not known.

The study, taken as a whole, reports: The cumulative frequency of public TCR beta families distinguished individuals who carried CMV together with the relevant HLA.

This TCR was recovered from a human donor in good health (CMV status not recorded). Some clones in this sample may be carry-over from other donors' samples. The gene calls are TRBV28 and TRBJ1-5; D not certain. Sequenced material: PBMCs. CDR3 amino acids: CASSLRSGVGQPQHF. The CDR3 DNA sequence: TGTGCCAGCAGTTTAAGATCGGGAGTTGGCCAGCCCCAGCATTTT.